This is a list of T cell receptor beta chains from one sample in a study of shared clonotypes between healthy human individuals. TCRdb's copy holds only in-frame clones and misses some; the assay was immunoSEQ multiplex PCR. The table lists roughly 1,500,000 clones, 95% to 99% of them singletons. The sequenced sample was naive CD4+ T cells sorted from blood. The receptor source for this set is a man younger than 40 in good health. The CDR3 runs from the conserved cysteine through the conserved F or W. Each record gives: J gene, D gene, V gene, clone size, CDR3 protein, CDR3 DNA. The D gene is left open where the match is weak. Clone size is given for some rows only: seen once, a few or many times, or a class if the clone is expanded.

j_gene: TRBJ1-2
d_gene: -
v_gene: TRBV27
abundance: -
CDR3aa: CASSPIRPGTRTSGYTF
CDR3nt: TGTGCCAGCAGTCCGATTCGTCCCGGGACACGTACTAGTGGCTACACCTTC

j_gene: TRBJ2-7
d_gene: -
v_gene: TRBV2
abundance: -
CDR3aa: CASSVTLTYEQYF
CDR3nt: TGTGCCAGCAGTGTTACACTTACCTACGAGCAGTACTTC

j_gene: TRBJ1-1
d_gene: -
v_gene: TRBV6-4
abundance: -
CDR3aa: CASSPESMNTEAFF
CDR3nt: TGTGCCAGCAGCCCCGAATCTATGAACACTGAAGCTTTCTTT

j_gene: TRBJ1-5
d_gene: -
v_gene: TRBV21-1
abundance: -
CDR3aa: CASSIRVFRWRGDQPQHF
CDR3nt: TGTGCCAGCAGCATTAGGGTTTTCCGGTGGAGGGGTGATCAGCCCCAGCATTTT

j_gene: TRBJ2-5
d_gene: TRBD1
v_gene: TRBV19
abundance: -
CDR3aa: CASTPGRGRETQYF
CDR3nt: TGTGCCAGTACCCCGGGAAGGGGGCGGGAGACCCAGTACTTC

j_gene: TRBJ2-2
d_gene: -
v_gene: TRBV21-1
abundance: -
CDR3aa: CASTGELFF
CDR3nt: TGTGCAAGTACCGGGGAGCTGTTTTTT

j_gene: TRBJ2-3
d_gene: -
v_gene: TRBV7-2
abundance: -
CDR3aa: CASSLDYGSTDTQYF
CDR3nt: TGTGCCAGCAGCCTTGATTATGGGAGCACAGATACGCAGTATTTT

j_gene: TRBJ2-5
d_gene: -
v_gene: TRBV28
abundance: -
CDR3aa: CASSRRTFGKGETQYF
CDR3nt: TGTGCCAGCAGTCGTAGGACCTTCGGAAAGGGAGAGACCCAGTACTTC

j_gene: TRBJ2-5
d_gene: TRBD1
v_gene: TRBV5-4
abundance: -
CDR3aa: CASSPGPTGGEETQYF
CDR3nt: TGTGCCAGCAGTCCCGGACCAACAGGGGGCGAAGAGACCCAGTACTTC

j_gene: TRBJ1-1
d_gene: -
v_gene: TRBV5-1
abundance: -
CDR3aa: CASRAGTEAFF
CDR3nt: TGCGCCAGCAGGGCGGGCACTGAAGCTTTCTTT

j_gene: TRBJ2-3
d_gene: -
v_gene: TRBV9
abundance: -
CDR3aa: CASSVAQITDTQYF
CDR3nt: TGTGCCAGCAGCGTAGCCCAGATCACAGATACGCAGTATTTT

j_gene: TRBJ2-7
d_gene: -
v_gene: TRBV21-1
abundance: -
CDR3aa: CASSKVCGRTAEQYF
CDR3nt: TGTGCCAGCAGCAAAGTTTGCGGGAGGACCGCCGAGCAGTACTTC

j_gene: TRBJ2-5
d_gene: TRBD2
v_gene: TRBV11-2
abundance: -
CDR3aa: CASSTLSTSGRARETQYF
CDR3nt: TGTGCCAGCAGCACCCTCTCGACTAGCGGGAGAGCTCGGGAGACCCAGTACTTC

j_gene: TRBJ2-7
d_gene: -
v_gene: TRBV5-1
abundance: once
CDR3aa: CASSWEPSWDEQYF
CDR3nt: TGCGCCAGCAGCTGGGAACCCTCCTGGGACGAGCAGTACTTC

j_gene: TRBJ2-3
d_gene: -
v_gene: TRBV11-3
abundance: -
CDR3aa: CASSFGGSTDTQYF
CDR3nt: TGTGCCAGCAGCTTCGGGGGTTCCACAGATACGCAGTATTTT

j_gene: TRBJ2-1
d_gene: -
v_gene: TRBV2
abundance: -
CDR3aa: CASSAGYNEQFF
CDR3nt: TGTGCCAGCAGTGCTGGATACAATGAGCAGTTCTTC

j_gene: TRBJ1-5
d_gene: -
v_gene: TRBV4-2
abundance: -
CDR3aa: CASSQVIVMGRPAPQHF
CDR3nt: TGTGCCAGCAGCCAAGTTATAGTTATGGGGCGTCCCGCGCCCCAGCATTTT

j_gene: TRBJ2-3
d_gene: TRBD1
v_gene: TRBV5-1
abundance: -
CDR3aa: CASSSGTGASTDTQYF
CDR3nt: TGCGCCAGCAGCTCAGGGACAGGGGCCAGCACAGATACGCAGTATTTT

j_gene: TRBJ1-5
d_gene: -
v_gene: TRBV18
abundance: -
CDR3aa: CASSPGADQPQHF
CDR3nt: TGTGCCAGCTCACCAGGGGCAGATCAGCCCCAGCATTTT

j_gene: TRBJ1-1
d_gene: TRBD1
v_gene: TRBV9
abundance: -
CDR3aa: CASSATTGTANMNTEAFF
CDR3nt: TGTGCCAGCAGCGCCACGACCGGGACAGCGAACATGAACACTGAAGCTTTCTTT

j_gene: TRBJ1-1
d_gene: -
v_gene: TRBV7-9
abundance: -
CDR3aa: CASSPRSNTEAFF
CDR3nt: TGTGCCAGCAGCCCCCGATCTAACACTGAAGCTTTCTTT

j_gene: TRBJ2-3
d_gene: TRBD1
v_gene: TRBV5-4
abundance: -
CDR3aa: CASSLKLGGNRDTQYF
CDR3nt: TGTGCCAGCAGCTTGAAATTAGGGGGCAACAGAGATACGCAGTATTTT

j_gene: TRBJ2-1
d_gene: -
v_gene: TRBV28
abundance: -
CDR3aa: CASSFLGDEQFF
CDR3nt: TGTGCCAGCAGTTTCTTGGGCGATGAGCAGTTCTTC

j_gene: TRBJ1-2
d_gene: -
v_gene: TRBV29-1
abundance: -
CDR3aa: CSVAVGGSYYGYTF
CDR3nt: TGCAGCGTTGCCGTGGGGGGCTCGTACTATGGCTACACCTTC

j_gene: TRBJ2-5
d_gene: -
v_gene: TRBV7-9
abundance: -
CDR3aa: CASSLEGSMRFEETQYF
CDR3nt: TGTGCCAGCAGCCTCGAGGGTAGCATGAGGTTCGAAGAGACCCAGTACTTC

j_gene: TRBJ1-2
d_gene: -
v_gene: TRBV19
abundance: -
CDR3aa: CASSSGFGYTF
CDR3nt: TGTGCCAGTAGTAGCGGGTTTGGCTACACCTTC

j_gene: TRBJ1-3
d_gene: -
v_gene: TRBV5-5
abundance: -
CDR3aa: CASSLTGTTDTIYF
CDR3nt: TGTGCCAGCAGCTTGACAGGGACGACGGACACCATATATTTT

j_gene: TRBJ2-3
d_gene: -
v_gene: TRBV6-5
abundance: -
CDR3aa: CASAQGHTTDTQYF
CDR3nt: TGTGCCAGCGCCCAGGGACATACCACAGATACGCAGTATTTT

j_gene: TRBJ2-2
d_gene: TRBD2
v_gene: TRBV28
abundance: -
CDR3aa: CASSLFSAGANTGELFF
CDR3nt: TGTGCCAGCAGTTTATTTTCAGCGGGAGCGAACACCGGGGAGCTGTTTTTT

j_gene: TRBJ1-3
d_gene: TRBD1
v_gene: TRBV5-1
abundance: -
CDR3aa: CASSLPNRGLRGNTIYF
CDR3nt: TGCGCCAGCAGCTTGCCAAACAGGGGGCTTAGAGGAAACACCATATATTTT

j_gene: TRBJ2-7
d_gene: -
v_gene: TRBV27
abundance: -
CDR3aa: CASRTASSYEQYF
CDR3nt: TGTGCCAGCAGGACAGCGAGCTCCTACGAGCAGTACTTC

j_gene: TRBJ2-1
d_gene: TRBD1
v_gene: TRBV6-1
abundance: -
CDR3aa: CASRMDRGRGNEQFF
CDR3nt: TGTGCCAGCAGAATGGACAGGGGGCGGGGGAATGAGCAGTTCTTC

j_gene: TRBJ2-7
d_gene: -
v_gene: TRBV10-3
abundance: -
CDR3aa: CASGRDSAYYEQYF
CDR3nt: TGTGCTTCGGGGCGGGACTCCGCTTACTACGAGCAGTACTTC

j_gene: TRBJ2-6
d_gene: TRBD2
v_gene: TRBV10-3
abundance: -
CDR3aa: CAISAAGGPSGANVLTF
CDR3nt: TGTGCCATCAGTGCGGCGGGAGGGCCCTCTGGGGCCAACGTCCTGACTTTC

j_gene: TRBJ2-1
d_gene: -
v_gene: TRBV5-1
abundance: -
CDR3aa: CASSPELREQFF
CDR3nt: TGCGCCAGCAGCCCAGAATTGAGAGAGCAGTTCTTC

j_gene: TRBJ2-7
d_gene: TRBD2
v_gene: TRBV10-3
abundance: -
CDR3aa: CAISEAGGSSYEQYF
CDR3nt: TGTGCCATCAGTGAAGCGGGAGGCAGCTCCTACGAGCAGTACTTC

j_gene: TRBJ2-1
d_gene: -
v_gene: TRBV10-3
abundance: once
CDR3aa: CAISEKGLEQFF
CDR3nt: TGTGCCATCAGTGAAAAGGGCCTTGAGCAGTTCTTC

j_gene: TRBJ2-7
d_gene: -
v_gene: TRBV7-9
abundance: -
CDR3aa: CASSSLLGGMEQYF
CDR3nt: TGTGCCAGCAGCTCCCTTCTGGGGGGAATGGAGCAGTACTTC

j_gene: TRBJ2-6
d_gene: TRBD1
v_gene: TRBV19
abundance: once
CDR3aa: CASSILQGAGANVLTF
CDR3nt: TGTGCCAGTAGTATACTACAGGGGGCTGGGGCCAACGTCCTGACTTTC

j_gene: TRBJ1-4
d_gene: -
v_gene: TRBV5-1
abundance: -
CDR3aa: CASSFGGSQEKLFF
CDR3nt: TGCGCCAGCAGCTTCGGGGGTAGTCAAGAAAAACTGTTTTTT

j_gene: TRBJ1-5
d_gene: TRBD1
v_gene: TRBV27
abundance: -
CDR3aa: CASSPALQGGNQPQHF
CDR3nt: TGTGCCAGCAGTCCTGCCTTGCAGGGGGGAAATCAGCCCCAGCATTTT

j_gene: TRBJ2-7
d_gene: TRBD1
v_gene: TRBV9
abundance: -
CDR3aa: CASSFRDSSYEQYF
CDR3nt: TGTGCCAGCAGCTTCCGGGACAGCTCCTACGAGCAGTACTTC